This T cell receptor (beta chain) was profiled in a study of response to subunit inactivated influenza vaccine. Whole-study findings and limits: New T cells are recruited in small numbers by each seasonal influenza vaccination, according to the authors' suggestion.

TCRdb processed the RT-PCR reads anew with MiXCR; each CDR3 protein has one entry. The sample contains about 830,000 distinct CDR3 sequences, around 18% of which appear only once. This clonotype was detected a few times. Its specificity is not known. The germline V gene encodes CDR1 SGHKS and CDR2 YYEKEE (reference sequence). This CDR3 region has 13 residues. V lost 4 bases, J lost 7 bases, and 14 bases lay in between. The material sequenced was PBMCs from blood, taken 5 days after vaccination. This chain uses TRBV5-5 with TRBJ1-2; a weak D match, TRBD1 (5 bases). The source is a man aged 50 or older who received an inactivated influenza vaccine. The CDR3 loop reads CASSPHRWSGYTF. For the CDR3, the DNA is TGTGCCAGCAGCCCCCACAGGTGGTCTGGCTACACCTTC.